The 31 T cell receptor beta chains below were found in one sample sequenced in a study of shared clonotypes between healthy human individuals. The method was immunoSEQ multiplex PCR; TCRdb's version includes in-frame clones alone and lacks a portion of them. In the table there are 850,000 to 1,100,000 clones, approximately 80% of which are singletons. Sequenced input: memory CD4+ T cells from PBMCs. Subset given: CD45RA-negative fraction. All receptors derive from a young man in good health. Some clones in this sample may be carry-over from other donors' samples.

This chain links TRBV9 with TRBJ2-3, with a possible D match to TRBD1 (5 bases). V was cut by 2 bases and J by 6 bases, with 13 bases left in between. The CDR3 length is 14 residues. Germline V gene sequence: CDR1 SGDLS, CDR2 YYNGEE. The CDR3 sequence: CASSVSRTPDTQYF. CDR3 bases: TGTGCCAGCAGCGTGTCTCGGACACCCGATACGCAGTATTTT.

This chain connects TRBV30 to TRBJ2-5; 7 bases map to TRBD2. The CDR3 spans 14 residues. Germline assignment: CDR1 GTSNPN and CDR2 SVGIG (reference sequence). Trimming took 0 bases from V and 0 from J; bases not matched to a gene: 1. CDR3 coding DNA: TGTGCCTGGAGTGTACGGGGGGACCAAGAGACCCAGTACTTC. It specifies CAWSVRGDQETQYF. Together with reference TRBV30 and TRBJ2-5, the CDR3 gives the full variable domain: SQTIHQWPATLVQPVGSPLSLECTVEGTSNPNLYWYRQAAGRGLQLLFYSVGIGQISSEVPQNLSASRPQDRQFILSSKKLLLSDSGFYLCAWSVRGDQETQYFGPGTRLLVL.

J is TRBJ2-5 and V is TRBV7-2; D possibly uses TRBD1 or TRBD2 (5 bases each). V was clipped by 5 bases and J by 5 bases, with 21 bases between them. Germline lookup yields CDR1 SGHTA and CDR2 FQGNSA. The CDR3 contains 16 residues. Here the CDR3 DNA reads TGTGCCAGCAGCCCCCAGGGTTCGGGGAGCTGGGAGACCCAGTACTTC. Residues: CASSPQGSGSWETQYF.

The chain joins TRBV20-1 to TRBJ1-1; the D is unclear. Looked up from germline, CDR1 is DFQATT and CDR2 is SNEGSKA (reference sequence). The CDR3 is 11 residues long. V was pared by 6 bases and J by 5 bases, with 10 bases between. For the CDR3, the DNA is TGCAGTGCCGCGAGATGGACTGAAGCTTTCTTT. It is translated as CSAARWTEAFF.

The rearrangement joins TRBV7-3 to TRBJ2-2; D unclear. Germline V CDR1 and CDR2: SGHTA, FQGTGA. The length of the CDR3 is 15 residues. Between the trimmed V and J ends, which lost 2 bases and 0 bases, there was a span of 7 bases. CDR3 bases: TGTGCCAGCAGCTTATCCTTCGCGAACACCGGGGAGCTGTTTTTT. Its protein product is CASSLSFANTGELFF.

This clone was seen a single time. This chain joins TRBV7-9 and TRBJ1-3, with D perhaps TRBD1 (6 bases). The germline CDR1 and CDR2 sequences are SEHNR and FQNEAQ (reference sequence). V was shortened by 4 bases and J by 0 bases, with 10 bases between the two germline ends. The CDR3 loop spans 15 amino acids. This CDR3 is CASSYGTPSGNTIYF. CDR3 in DNA: TGTGCCAGCAGCTACGGGACACCCTCTGGAAACACCATATATTTT.

This chain connects TRBV5-1 to TRBJ1-1, with 11 positions matching TRBD1. Germline V lookup: CDR1 SGHRS, CDR2 YFSETQ. The CDR3 runs 16 residues. The V gene end was trimmed by 4 bases and the J gene end by 0 bases; junction bases not matched to a gene: 5. CDR3 loop: CASSQGQGAMNTEAFF. The DNA of the CDR3 is TGCGCCAGCAGCCAAGGACAGGGGGCGATGAACACTGAAGCTTTCTTT.

The gene calls are TRBV19 and TRBJ1-5, with 7 nucleotides matching TRBD1. V was pared by 3 bases and J by 7 bases, with 9 bases of the junction left unmatched. CDR1 and CDR2 from the germline V gene are LNHDA and SQIVND (reference sequence). This CDR3 has 15 amino acids. CDR3 protein: CASSMLGGRAQPQHF. CDR3 DNA sequence: TGTGCCAGTAGTATGTTAGGGGGCCGGGCCCAGCCCCAGCATTTT.

The chain recombines TRBV2 with TRBJ2-3; D remains unclear. V gave up 8 bases and J gave up 2 bases, with 14 bases separating them. This CDR3 comprises 14 residues. Germline V gene sequence: CDR1 SNHLY, CDR2 FYNNEI. The CDR3 region has the DNA TGTGCCAGCGGCCGCCGTCGGGTCACAGATACGCAGTATTTT. It codes for CASGRRRVTDTQYF.

Remarks on this clone: Other DNA sequences in this sample translate to the same CDR3. The chain couples TRBV7-2 to TRBJ1-2; tentatively, D is TRBD1 (6 bases). The CDR3 sequence is 14 residues long. Trimming shortened V by 5 bases and J by 4 bases, and 14 bases separated the two germline ends. CDR1 is SGHTA and CDR2 is FQGNSA in the germline V gene. The CDR3 sequence is CASSLSGGTYGYTF. CDR3 bases: TGTGCCAGCAGCCTCTCCGGGGGCACCTATGGCTACACCTTC.

This chain connects TRBV7-3 to TRBJ1-1, with D hard to call. V was clipped by 3 bases and J by 1 base, with 9 bases between them. The CDR3 consists of 14 residues. In germline, CDR1 is SGHTA, CDR2 FQGTGA. The CDR3 loop is CASSLDLGNTEAFF. CDR3 coding DNA: TGTGCCAGCAGCTTGGATCTGGGGAACACTGAAGCTTTCTTT.

The rearrangement joins TRBV28 to TRBJ1-5; D may be TRBD1 (5 bases). V gave up 6 bases and J gave up 2 bases, with 17 bases separating them. This CDR3 contains 16 residues. Germline CDR1 reads MDHEN; CDR2 reads SYDVKM. CDR3 nucleotides: TGTGCCAGCAGCCCTGGGACCCGCAGGGGCAATCAGCCCCAGCATTTT. It translates to CASSPGTRRGNQPQHF. The entire variable domain, with the rest obtained from reference TRBV28 and TRBJ1-5, is as follows: DVKVTQSSRYLVKRTGEKVFLECVQDMDHENMFWYRQDPGLGLRLIYFSYDVKMKEKGDIPEGYSVSREKKERFSLILESASTNQTSMYLCASSPGTRRGNQPQHFGDGTRLSIL.

This chain connects TRBV6-1 to TRBJ2-1, with 9 bases identical to TRBD2. The germline CDR1 and CDR2 sequences are MNHNS and SASEGT. CDR3 size: 16 residues. The ends lost 1 base at V and 9 bases at J; junction bases unmatched: 10. The CDR3 sequence is CASSEEGGRAVVEQFF. CDR3 DNA sequence: TGTGCCAGCAGTGAAGAGGGCGGGAGGGCCGTAGTTGAGCAGTTCTTC.

This clone was detected a few times. This chain joins TRBV6-5 and TRBJ2-7; tentative D call: TRBD2 (6 bases). The germline gives CDR1 MNHEY, CDR2 SVGAGI. With 0 bases removed from V and 6 bases from J, the gap between germline ends came to 9 bases. The CDR3 runs to 13 residues. The CDR3 coding sequence is TGTGCCAGCAGTTACTCGTTCGGGAGCGAGCAGTACTTC. As protein: CASSYSFGSEQYF.

This clone was seen more than once but under ten times. The rearrangement uses TRBV9 and TRBJ1-2; 9 nucleotides line up with TRBD1. Per germline, CDR1 SGDLS and CDR2 YYNGEE. With 4 bases clipped from V and 7 bases from J, the junction kept 11 bases outside the gene matches. The CDR3 has 15 amino acids. CDR3 sequence: CASSPRTGAGSGYTF. The CDR3 DNA reads as TGTGCCAGCAGCCCTCGGACAGGGGCGGGAAGTGGCTACACCTTC.

This chain uses TRBV6-6 with TRBJ1-2; tentatively, D is TRBD1 (5 bases). The CDR3 is 14 amino acids. Germline V CDR1 and CDR2: MNHNY, SVGAGI (reference sequence). Trimming stripped 2 bases from V and 8 bases from J, with 15 bases between. In DNA form, the CDR3 reads TGTGCCAGCAGTTACGGGGGTTTGAGCGGAGGCTACACCTTC. Its protein product is CASSYGGLSGGYTF.

The V gene is TRBV4-1, the J gene TRBJ1-6; 8 bases are shared with TRBD1. The junction had 5 bases not matched to a gene; V was cut back by 0 bases and J by 10 bases. This CDR3 comprises 15 residues. In germline, CDR1 is MGHRA, CDR2 YSYEKL. The chain's CDR3 is CASSQEYRGTSPLHF. CDR3 bases: TGCGCCAGCAGCCAAGAGTACAGGGGGACCTCACCCCTCCACTTT.

This clone is a singleton in its sample. As DNA, the CDR3 is TGTGCCATTGGCCGGGCAGATGAAGCTTTCTTT. This translates into CAIGRADEAFF. This sequence joins TRBV28 and TRBJ1-1, with D uncertain. Trimming left V 10 bases short and J 7 bases short, with 13 bases between. CDR3 length equals 11 residues. Germline assignment: CDR1 MDHEN and CDR2 SYDVKM.

The rearrangement joins TRBV7-8 to TRBJ2-2; D is ambiguous. Per germline, CDR1 SGHVS and CDR2 FQNEAQ. Between the trimmed V and J ends, which lost 0 bases and 0 bases, there was a span of 5 bases. This CDR3 is 15 amino acids long. CDR3 in DNA: TGTGCCAGCAGCTTAGCGTCCCCGAACACCGGGGAGCTGTTTTTT. Translation: CASSLASPNTGELFF. Using reference TRBV7-8 and TRBJ2-2 for the parts outside the CDR3, the full variable domain is GAGVSQSPRYKVAKRGQDVALRCDPISGHVSLFWYQQALGQGPEFLTYFQNEAQLDKSGLPSDRFFAERPEGSVSTLKIQRTQQEDSAVYLCASSLASPNTGELFFGEGSRLTVL.

J is TRBJ1-5 and V is TRBV4-3; no clear D gene. CDR3 size: 15 residues. Looked up from germline, CDR1 is LGHNA and CDR2 is YSLEER. V lost 1 base, J lost 6 bases, and 13 bases lay in between. The DNA for the CDR3 is TGCGCCAGCAGCCAAGGTAGCCAGAATCGTCAGCCCCAGCATTTT. It is translated as CASSQGSQNRQPQHF.

The V gene is TRBV7-3, the J gene TRBJ1-2; no clear D. The germline gives CDR1 SGHTA, CDR2 FQGTGA. The CDR3 loop spans 14 amino acids. V was shortened by 5 bases and J by 8 bases, with 18 bases between the two germline ends. The CDR3 nucleotides read TGTGCCAGCAGCCTTGATTCGGGCGTAGAGGGCTACACCTTC. It is translated as CASSLDSGVEGYTF.

This clone was detected a few times. V and J are TRBV15 and TRBJ2-1, with 13 bases matching TRBD2. Germline lookup yields CDR1 LNHNV and CDR2 YYDKDF (reference sequence). This CDR3 is 17 amino acids long. Trimming cost V 0 bases and J 9 bases; bases outside gene matches: 8. The CDR3 here is CATSRDLGTSGAGEQFF. CDR3 sequence (DNA): TGTGCCACCAGCAGAGATTTGGGGACTAGCGGGGCGGGTGAGCAGTTCTTC.

The table lists this clone with many counts. In the same sample, other DNA sequences code for this CDR3. This CDR3 is CAWSVQGGYTF. CDR3 sequence (DNA): TGTGCCTGGAGTGTACAGGGTGGCTACACCTTC. The chain employs TRBV30 and TRBJ1-2, with D tentatively TRBD1 (6 bases). The CDR3 sequence is 11 residues long. Germline CDR1 reads GTSNPN; CDR2 reads SVGIG (reference sequence). Trimming left V 0 bases short and J 7 bases short, with 6 bases between.

This clone was picked up a small number of times. This rearrangement joins TRBV29-1 to TRBJ2-3, with 9 bases that match TRBD2. Germline CDR1 SQVTM, CDR2 ANQGSEA. V shed 7 bases and J 4 bases; nucleotides not matched to a gene: 9. The CDR3 is 14 residues long. The DNA of the CDR3 is TGCAGCGCCGGGGGCGGGAGGGCCGCAGATACGCAGTATTTT. Its translation is CSAGGGRAADTQYF.

This clone has at least ten counts. The chain joins TRBV13 to TRBJ2-7; D may be TRBD1 or TRBD2 (5 bases each). The V and J ends lost 5 bases and 3 bases respectively, with 11 bases between them. The CDR3 covers 13 residues. CDR1 PRHDT and CDR2 FYEKMQ come from the germline V gene (reference sequence). The CDR3 sequence: CASSPLGVYEQYF. CDR3 bases: TGTGCCAGCAGCCCGCTGGGGGTCTACGAGCAGTACTTC.

This rearrangement joins TRBV4-2 to TRBJ2-3; D may be TRBD2 (5 bases). CDR3 length equals 15 residues. Germline values: CDR1 LGHNA, CDR2 YNFKEQ. V lost 2 bases and J lost 2, with 11 bases in between. The CDR3 DNA reads as TGTGCCAGCAGCCAACGAAGCGGAGCCACAGATACGCAGTATTTT. This encodes CASSQRSGATDTQYF.

The chain carries TRBV6-6 and TRBJ1-2, with a weak D call TRBD1 (6 bases). The CDR3 extends over 14 amino acids. The ends were cut back, 6 bases at V and 4 bases at J, with 15 bases in the middle. Germline V gives CDR1 MNHNY, CDR2 SVGAGI (reference sequence). The CDR3 DNA follows: TGTGCCAGCAGCATCGTTCGGGGGCTCTATGGCTACACCTTC. Translation: CASSIVRGLYGYTF.

The V and J genes are TRBV27 and TRBJ1-4; 7 bases are a match to TRBD1. The CDR3 length is 14 residues. CDR1 and CDR2 from the germline V gene are MNHEY and SMNVEV (reference sequence). V lost 4 bases and J lost 7; bases outside the gene matches: 6. The CDR3 loop is CASSSQGLGEKLFF. In nucleotides, the CDR3 is TGTGCCAGCAGTTCACAGGGGTTGGGTGAAAAACTGTTTTTT.

Worth noting for this clone: Other DNA sequences in the same sample also yield this CDR3. V and J are TRBV9 and TRBJ2-7, with unresolved D. The V gene's germline CDR1 is SGDLS and CDR2 YYNGEE. The length of the CDR3 is 12 residues. V dropped 3 bases and J dropped 3 bases, with 7 bases sitting between them. The CDR3 sequence is CASSADSYEQYF. Written as DNA, the CDR3 is TGTGCCAGCAGCGCTGATAGCTACGAGCAGTACTTC.

This chain links TRBV29-1 with TRBJ1-3; D not resolved. CDR1 and CDR2 from the germline V gene are SQVTM and ANQGSEA. This CDR3 region has 11 residues. V lost 7 bases and J lost 8, with 12 bases in between. In nucleotides, the CDR3 is TGCAGCGCCAGTTCACGGGACACCATATATTTT. This codes for CSASSRDTIYF.

This clone was counted between two and nine times. The chain has TRBV2 and TRBJ1-1; perhaps TRBD1 as D (6 bases). The CDR3 is 13 amino acids. V was pared by 6 bases and J by 5 bases, with 13 bases between. The V gene's germline CDR1 is SNHLY and CDR2 FYNNEI. CDR3 DNA: TGTGCCAGCAGGAATCAGGGGAGAACTGAAGCTTTCTTT. It is translated as CASRNQGRTEAFF.